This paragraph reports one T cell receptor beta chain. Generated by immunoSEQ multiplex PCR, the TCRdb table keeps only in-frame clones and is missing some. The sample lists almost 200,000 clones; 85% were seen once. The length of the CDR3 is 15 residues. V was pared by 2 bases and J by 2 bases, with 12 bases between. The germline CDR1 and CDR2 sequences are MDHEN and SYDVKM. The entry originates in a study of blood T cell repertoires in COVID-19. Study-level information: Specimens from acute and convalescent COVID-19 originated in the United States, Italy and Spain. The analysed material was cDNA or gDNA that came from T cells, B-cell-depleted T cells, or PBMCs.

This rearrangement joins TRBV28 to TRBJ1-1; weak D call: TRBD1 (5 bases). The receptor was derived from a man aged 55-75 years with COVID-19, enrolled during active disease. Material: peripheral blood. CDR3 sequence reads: CASSLGSDINTEAFF. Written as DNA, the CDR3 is TGTGCCAGCAGTTTAGGATCGGACATTAACACTGAAGCTTTCTTT.